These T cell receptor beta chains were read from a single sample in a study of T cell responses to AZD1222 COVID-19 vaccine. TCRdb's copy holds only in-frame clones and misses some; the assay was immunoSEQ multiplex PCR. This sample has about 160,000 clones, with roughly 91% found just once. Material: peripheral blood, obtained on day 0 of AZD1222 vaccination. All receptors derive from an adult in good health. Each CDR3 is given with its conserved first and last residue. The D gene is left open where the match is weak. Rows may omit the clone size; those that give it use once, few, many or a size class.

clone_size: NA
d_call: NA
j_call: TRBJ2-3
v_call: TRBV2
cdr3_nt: TGTGCCAGCAGTGAAGGACGGGCTCGGGCCACAGATACGCAGTATTTT
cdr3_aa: CASSEGRARATDTQYF

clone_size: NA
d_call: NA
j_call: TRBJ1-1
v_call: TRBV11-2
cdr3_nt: TGTGCCAGCAGCCGACCCCGGGGCGGCAAGGGGAACACTGAAGCTTTCTTT
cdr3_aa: CASSRPRGGKGNTEAFF

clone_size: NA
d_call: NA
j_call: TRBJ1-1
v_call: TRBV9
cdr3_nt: TGTGCCAGCAGCACAGACATGAACACTGAAGCTTTCTTT
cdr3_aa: CASSTDMNTEAFF

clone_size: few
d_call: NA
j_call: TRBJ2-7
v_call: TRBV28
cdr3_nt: TGTGCCAGCAGTTTAGGGGCAGGTTTTAAGTACTTC
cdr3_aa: CASSLGAGFKYF

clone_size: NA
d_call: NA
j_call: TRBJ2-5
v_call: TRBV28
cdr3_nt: TGTGCCAGCAGTTTACCTACAGGGGAGGGGGAGACCCAGTACTTC
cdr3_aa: CASSLPTGEGETQYF

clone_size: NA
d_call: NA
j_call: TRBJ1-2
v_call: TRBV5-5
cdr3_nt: TGTGCCAGCAGGGCGGACATTTCGAACTATGGCTACACCTTC
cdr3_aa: CASRADISNYGYTF

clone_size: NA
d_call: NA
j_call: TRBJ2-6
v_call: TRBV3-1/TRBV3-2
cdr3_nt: TGTGCCAGCAGCAATTTAACTGGGGCCAACGTCCTGACTTTC
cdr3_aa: CASSNLTGANVLTF

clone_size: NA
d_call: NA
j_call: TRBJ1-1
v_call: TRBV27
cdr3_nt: TGTGCCAGCAGTCCAAGGGGCGGGGTGAACACTGAAGCTTTCTTT
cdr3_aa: CASSPRGGVNTEAFF

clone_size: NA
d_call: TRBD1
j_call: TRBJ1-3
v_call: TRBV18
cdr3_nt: TGTGCCAGCTCACCGAATGGACAGGGTGTCAACACCATATATTTT
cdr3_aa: CASSPNGQGVNTIYF

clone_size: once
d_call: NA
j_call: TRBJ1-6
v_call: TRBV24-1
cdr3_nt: TGTGCCACCAAAGGCACGTCCTATAATTCACCCCTCCACTTT
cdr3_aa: CATKGTSYNSPLHF

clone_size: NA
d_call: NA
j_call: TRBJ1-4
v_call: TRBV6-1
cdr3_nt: TGTGCCAGCAGTGAAAGGGAGGAGAAAAAACTGTTTTTT
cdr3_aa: CASSEREEKKLFF

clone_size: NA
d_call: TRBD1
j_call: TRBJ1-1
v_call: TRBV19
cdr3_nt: TGTGCCAGTAGTATGACAGGGGATCACACTGAAGCTTTCTTT
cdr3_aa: CASSMTGDHTEAFF

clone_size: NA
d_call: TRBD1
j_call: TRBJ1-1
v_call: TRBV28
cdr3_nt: TGTGCCAGCAGGACAGGGGCCCAGAACACTGAAGCTTTCTTT
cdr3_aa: CASRTGAQNTEAFF

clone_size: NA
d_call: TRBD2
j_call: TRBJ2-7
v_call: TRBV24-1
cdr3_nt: TGTGCCACCAGTGATAGGAGCGGGAGCCTCTACGAGCAGTACTTC
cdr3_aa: CATSDRSGSLYEQYF

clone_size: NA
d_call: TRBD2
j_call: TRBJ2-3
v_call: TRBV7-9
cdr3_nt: TGTGCCAGCAGCTCTCTAGCGGAGACAGATACGCAGTATTTT
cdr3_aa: CASSSLAETDTQYF

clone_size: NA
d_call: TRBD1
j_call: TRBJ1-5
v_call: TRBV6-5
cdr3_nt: TGTGCCAGCAGTTACCGGACAGGGGATGGCAATCAGCCCCAGCATTTT
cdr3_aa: CASSYRTGDGNQPQHF

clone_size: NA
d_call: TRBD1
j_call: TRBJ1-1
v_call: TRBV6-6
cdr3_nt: TGTGCCAGCAGTGACAGGGGTTGGGATGAAGCTTTCTTT
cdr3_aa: CASSDRGWDEAFF

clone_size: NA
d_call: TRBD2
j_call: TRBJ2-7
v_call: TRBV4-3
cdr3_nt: TGCGCCAGCAGCCAGGGACTAGATTCCTCTGAAGAGCAGTACTTC
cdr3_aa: CASSQGLDSSEEQYF

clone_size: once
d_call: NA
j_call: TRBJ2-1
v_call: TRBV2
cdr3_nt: TGTGCCAGCTTGAGGCCGACCTACAATGAGCAGTTCTTC
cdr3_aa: CASLRPTYNEQFF

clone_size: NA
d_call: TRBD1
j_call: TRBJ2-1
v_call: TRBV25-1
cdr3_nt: TGTGCCAGCAGTGAATCGGGGACAGTGTCTACGAATGAGCAGTTCTTC
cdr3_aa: CASSESGTVSTNEQFF

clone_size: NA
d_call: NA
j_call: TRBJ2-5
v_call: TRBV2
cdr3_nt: TGTGCCGGGTCCCGGGAGACCCAGTACTTC
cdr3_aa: CAGSRETQYF

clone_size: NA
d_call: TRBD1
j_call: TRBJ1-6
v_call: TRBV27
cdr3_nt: TGTGCCAGCAGTCCAAACAGGGGGACGAAGTCACCCCTCCACTTT
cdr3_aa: CASSPNRGTKSPLHF

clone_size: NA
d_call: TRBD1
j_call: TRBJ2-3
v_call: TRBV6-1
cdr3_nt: TGTGCCAGCAGTGAAGGGACAGGGGGCGCAGATACGCAGTATTTT
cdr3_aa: CASSEGTGGADTQYF

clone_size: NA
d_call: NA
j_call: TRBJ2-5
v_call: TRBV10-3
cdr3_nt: TGTGCCATCAGGTCGGGCGGGGAACAAGAGACCCAGTACTTC
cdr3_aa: CAIRSGGEQETQYF

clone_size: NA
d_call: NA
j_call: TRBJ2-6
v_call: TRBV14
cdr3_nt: TGTGCCAGCAGCCCTTTAGCCCGACTTTCTGGGGCCAACGTCCTGACTTTC
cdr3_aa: CASSPLARLSGANVLTF

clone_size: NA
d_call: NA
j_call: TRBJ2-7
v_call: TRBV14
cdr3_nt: TGTGCCAGCAGCCAATCTAGGGGTTTTTCCGAGCAGTACTTC
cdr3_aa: CASSQSRGFSEQYF

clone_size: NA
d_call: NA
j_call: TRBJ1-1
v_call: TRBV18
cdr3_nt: TGTGCCAGCTCATCGGTGGGGGGCCTGGGCACTGAAGCTTTCTTT
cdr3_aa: CASSSVGGLGTEAFF

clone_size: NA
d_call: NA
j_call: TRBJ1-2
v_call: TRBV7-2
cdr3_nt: TGTGCCAGCAGTCCCTCCTATGGCTACACCTTC
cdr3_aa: CASSPSYGYTF

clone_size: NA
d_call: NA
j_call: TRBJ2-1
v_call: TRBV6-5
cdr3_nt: TGTGCCAGCAGTTACATAGGCAGTAACAATGAGCAGTTCTTC
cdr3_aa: CASSYIGSNNEQFF

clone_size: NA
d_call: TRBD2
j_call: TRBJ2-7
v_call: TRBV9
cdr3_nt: TGTGCCAGCAGCGTAGGTATAGCGGGGGGCTTCGAGCAGTACTTC
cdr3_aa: CASSVGIAGGFEQYF

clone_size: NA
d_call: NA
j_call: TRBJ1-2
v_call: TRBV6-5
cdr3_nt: TGTGCCAGCAGTTATGAGGGAAACTATGGCTACACCTTC
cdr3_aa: CASSYEGNYGYTF

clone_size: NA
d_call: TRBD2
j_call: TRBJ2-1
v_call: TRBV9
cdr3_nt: TGTGCCAGCAGCGTATTCCAGCGGGGGCCCAATGAGCAGTTCTTC
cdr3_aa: CASSVFQRGPNEQFF

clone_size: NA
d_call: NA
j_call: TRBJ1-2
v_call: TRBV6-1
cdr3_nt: TGTGCCAGCAGTGAAGAAGGTACAGGGCTTAATGGCTACACCTTC
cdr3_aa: CASSEEGTGLNGYTF

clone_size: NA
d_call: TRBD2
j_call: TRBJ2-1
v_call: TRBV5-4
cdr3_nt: TGTGCCAGCAGCTCTGAAGCGGGAGGGTACAATGAGCAGTTCTTC
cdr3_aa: CASSSEAGGYNEQFF

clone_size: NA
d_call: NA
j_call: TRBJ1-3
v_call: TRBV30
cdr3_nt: TGTGCCTGGAGTGTATTCTCTGGAAACACCATATATTTT
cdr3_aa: CAWSVFSGNTIYF

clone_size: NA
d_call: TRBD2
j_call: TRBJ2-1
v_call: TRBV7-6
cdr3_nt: TGTGCCAGCAGCTTAGCGGAGTGGCGGGGGGGCCGGTTCTACAATGAGCAGTTCTTC
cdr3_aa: CASSLAEWRGGRFYNEQFF

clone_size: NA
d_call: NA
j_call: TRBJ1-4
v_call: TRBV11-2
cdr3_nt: TGTGCCAGCAGCTTAGGTCGGAACAATGAAAAACTGTTTTTT
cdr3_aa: CASSLGRNNEKLFF

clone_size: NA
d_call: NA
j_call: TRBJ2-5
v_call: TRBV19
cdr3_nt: TGTGCCAGTAGCCATGGGGCGGGACAGTACTTC
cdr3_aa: CASSHGAGQYF

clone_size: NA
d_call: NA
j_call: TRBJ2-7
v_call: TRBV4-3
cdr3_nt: TGCGCCAGCAGCCCGGAGGTTCTTCCCTACGAGCAGTACTTC
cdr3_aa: CASSPEVLPYEQYF

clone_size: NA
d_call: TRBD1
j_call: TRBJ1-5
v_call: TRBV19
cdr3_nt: TGTGCCAGTAGTAATTGGACAGGGGTCCAGCCCCAGCATTTT
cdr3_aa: CASSNWTGVQPQHF

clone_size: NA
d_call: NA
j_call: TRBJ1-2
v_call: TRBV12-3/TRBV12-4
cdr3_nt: TGTGCCAGCAGACTCAGCGGTGGGTATGGCTACACCTTC
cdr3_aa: CASRLSGGYGYTF

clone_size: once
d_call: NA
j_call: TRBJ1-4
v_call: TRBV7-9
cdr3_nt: TGTGCCAGCAGCTTTCAAGGGACAACTAATGAAAAACTGTTTTTT
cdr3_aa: CASSFQGTTNEKLFF

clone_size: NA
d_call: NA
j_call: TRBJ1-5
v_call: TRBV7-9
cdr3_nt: TGTGCCAGCAGCCCGACCGGAGGGTCTCCAAATCAGCCCCAGCATTTT
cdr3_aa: CASSPTGGSPNQPQHF

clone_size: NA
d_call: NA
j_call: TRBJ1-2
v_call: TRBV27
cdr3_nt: TGTGCCAGCAGTCCGGACAGTTCCGCCGGGGGCTACACCTTC
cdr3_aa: CASSPDSSAGGYTF

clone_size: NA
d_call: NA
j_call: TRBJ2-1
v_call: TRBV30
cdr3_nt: TGTGCCTGGAACAAAGGGGGGGACAAGGTCCCCAATGAGCAGTTCTTC
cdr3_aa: CAWNKGGDKVPNEQFF

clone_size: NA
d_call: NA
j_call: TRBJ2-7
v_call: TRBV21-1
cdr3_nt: TGTGCCAGCAACTTAAAAGGACTAGCGGGGAGCAACCATACGAAATACGAGCAGTACTTC
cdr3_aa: CASNLKGLAGSNHTKYEQYF

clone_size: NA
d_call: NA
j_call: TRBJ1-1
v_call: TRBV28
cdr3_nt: TGTGCCAGCAGTTTGTTGGGGGGCCCCCCTGAAGCTTTCTTT
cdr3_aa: CASSLLGGPPEAFF

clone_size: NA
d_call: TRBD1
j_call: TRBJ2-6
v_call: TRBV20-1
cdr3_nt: TGCAGTGCTAGTATGGGACAGGGAGTCTCTGGGGCCAACGTCCTGACTTTC
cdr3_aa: CSASMGQGVSGANVLTF

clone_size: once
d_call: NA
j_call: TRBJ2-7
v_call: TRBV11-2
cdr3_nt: TGTGCCAGCAGCTTGACTTCGGAAACCCAGGGCTTCGGCTACGAGCAGTACTTC
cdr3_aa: CASSLTSETQGFGYEQYF

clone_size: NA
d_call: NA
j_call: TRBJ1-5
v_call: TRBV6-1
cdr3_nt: TGTGCCAGCAGTGAAATACTCGGACAGATTGTATCTAGCAATCAGCCCCAGCATTTT
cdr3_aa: CASSEILGQIVSSNQPQHF

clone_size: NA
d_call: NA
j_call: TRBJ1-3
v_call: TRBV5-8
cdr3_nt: TGTGCCAGCAGCTTGGTGACAGGAGCCTCTGGAAACACCATATATTTT
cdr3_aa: CASSLVTGASGNTIYF

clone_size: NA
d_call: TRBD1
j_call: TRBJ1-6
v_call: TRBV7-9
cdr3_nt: TGTGCCAGCAGCTTAATCGGACAGGGGTTTTCACCCCTCCACTTT
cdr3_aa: CASSLIGQGFSPLHF

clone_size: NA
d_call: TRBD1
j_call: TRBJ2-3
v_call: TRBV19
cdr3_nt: TGTGCCAGTAGCCCCAGACAGGGGAGGACAGATACGCAGTATTTT
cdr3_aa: CASSPRQGRTDTQYF

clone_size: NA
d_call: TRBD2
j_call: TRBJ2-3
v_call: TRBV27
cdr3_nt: TGTGCCAGCAGACGCGATAGCGGGGGGGGCGCGCGGGATACGCAGTATTTT
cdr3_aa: CASRRDSGGGARDTQYF

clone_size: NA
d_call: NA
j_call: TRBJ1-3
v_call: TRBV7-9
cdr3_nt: TGTGCCAGCAGCTTAGGGGTCTCTGGAAACACCATATATTTT
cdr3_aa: CASSLGVSGNTIYF

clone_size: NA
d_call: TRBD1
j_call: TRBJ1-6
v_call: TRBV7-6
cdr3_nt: TGTGCCAGCAGCCTGGGACAGGGTGGCGATTCACCCCTCCACTTT
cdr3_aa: CASSLGQGGDSPLHF

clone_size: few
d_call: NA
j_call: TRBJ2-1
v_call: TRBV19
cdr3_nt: TGTGCCAGTAGTGCGGACAGCCGATCTCGGTTTGGGCAGTTCTTC
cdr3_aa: CASSADSRSRFGQFF

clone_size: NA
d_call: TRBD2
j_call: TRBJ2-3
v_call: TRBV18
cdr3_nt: TGTGCCAGCTCACCACAGCGGGGTAGCACAGATACGCAGTATTTT
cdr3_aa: CASSPQRGSTDTQYF